A single sample gave rise to the 24 T cell receptor beta chains below, sequenced in a study of regulatory T cells in long-lasting Graves disease. To make TCR beta libraries, researchers used iRepertoire HTBI primers and Arm-PCR of CDR3 regions. TCRdb processed the multiplex PCR reads anew with MiXCR; each CDR3 protein has one entry. Seen here are about 310,000 distinct CDR3 sequences, under 20% observed once, and the top ten hold about 36%. Time point of the sample: newly diagnosed GD, antithyroid drugs for less than 3 months. PBMC-extracted RNA yielded the TCR library. Sequenced here: peripheral blood mononuclear cells (PBMCs), sampled at new diagnosis, from a patient treated with antithyroid drugs. The receptors originated from a female donor with Graves disease.

This clonotype has at least ten counts. The V and J genes are TRBV19 and TRBJ2-7; 8 bases match TRBD2. CDR1 LNHDA and CDR2 SQIVND come from the germline V gene (reference sequence). With 5 bases clipped from V and 2 bases from J, the junction kept 17 bases outside the gene matches. The CDR3 sequence is 18 residues long. CDR3: CASSLGQRPRLATYEQYF. The CDR3 nucleotides are TGTGCCAGTAGTTTGGGACAACGGCCGAGACTAGCGACCTACGAGCAGTACTTC.

The V gene is TRBV15, the J gene TRBJ2-7, with D tentatively TRBD1 (6 bases). Trimming removed 10 bases from V and 2 bases from J, with 15 bases in between. CDR3 length: 13 residues. Germline CDR1 LNHNV, CDR2 YYDKDF (reference sequence). CDR3 loop: CARPGTPTYEQYF. CDR3 nucleotide sequence: TGTGCCAGGCCCGGGACACCGACCTACGAGCAGTACTTC.

The CDR3 nucleotides read TGCGCCAGCAGCTTGGGGGGGGTGGGCAATCAGCCCCAGCATTTT. It specifies CASSLGGVGNQPQHF. The J gene is TRBJ1-5, the V gene TRBV5-1, with a possible D match to TRBD1 (5 bases). The germline gives CDR1 SGHRS, CDR2 YFSETQ. The CDR3 is 15 amino acids. The germline V and J ends were trimmed by 0 bases and 2 bases, with 9 bases remaining between them.

The chain employs TRBV12-3 or TRBV12-4 and TRBJ2-5; D is possibly TRBD1 (7 bases). With 6 bases removed from V and 5 bases from J, the gap between germline ends came to 22 bases. There are 16 residues in the CDR3. DNA for the CDR3: TGTGCCAGCAGCCTACGAGCGGGTAGGGGGCGGGAGACCCAGTACTTC. It translates to CASSLRAGRGRETQYF.

This clonotype has a count of ten or more. CDR3 DNA: TGTGCCAGCAGCTTAATCACAGGGAGTAGATCACCCCTCCACTTT. This gives the protein CASSLITGSRSPLHF. This rearrangement joins TRBV7-2 to TRBJ1-6; TRBD1 is a possible D gene (6 bases). Trimming removed 2 bases from V and 10 bases from J, with 15 bases in between. Germline CDR1 is SGHTA and CDR2 is FQGNSA. This CDR3 spans 15 amino acids. The entire variable domain, with the rest obtained from reference TRBV7-2 and TRBJ1-6, is as follows: GAGVSQSPSNKVTEKGKDVELRCDPISGHTALYWYRQSLGQGLEFLIYFQGNSAPDKSGLPSDRFSAERTGGSVSTLTIQRTQQEDSAVYLCASSLITGSRSPLHFGNGTRLTVT.

In its sample, this clonotype was seen many times. This chain connects TRBV11-3 to TRBJ1-1; D is possibly TRBD1 (5 bases). Trimming removed 0 bases at V and 10 bases at J, with 15 bases between. This CDR3 spans 14 amino acids. CDR1 is SGHNT and CDR2 is YENEEA in the germline V gene. CDR3 bases: TGTGCCAGCAGCTTAGATAGCGGGGCTGAGGGAGCTTTCTTT. Translated: CASSLDSGAEGAFF.

The V call is TRBV10-2, the J call TRBJ2-1; D is undetermined. Trimming took 8 bases from V and 0 from J, leaving 8 bases between them. The length of the CDR3 is 13 residues. Germline V lookup: CDR1 WSHSY, CDR2 SAAADI. The CDR3 protein is CASGIFSYNEQFF. In DNA form, the CDR3 reads TGCGCCAGCGGGATCTTCTCCTACAATGAGCAGTTCTTC.

As for this clonotype: A read error is the likely source, as a far larger clone sits one nucleotide away. The V call is TRBV27, the J call TRBJ2-5; 12 positions agree with TRBD2. The CDR3 is made up of 18 amino acids. Germline CDR1 and CDR2: MNHEY and SMNVEV (reference sequence). V lost 4 bases to trimming and J lost 11 bases; unmatched junction nucleotides: 20. In DNA, the CDR3 is TGTGCCAGCAGTTATACCCCCCTCCCGGGACTAGCGGGCAATGAGCAGTACTTC. It yields the protein CASSYTPLPGLAGNEQYF.

The J gene is TRBJ2-3, the V gene TRBV9; D unclear. Germline-derived CDR1 and CDR2 are SGDLS and YYNGEE. Trimming took 1 base from V and 1 from J, leaving 7 bases between them. The CDR3 totals 14 residues. CDR3 sequence (DNA): TGTGCCAGCAGCGTAATGGAGCGCACAGATACGCAGTATTTT. As protein: CASSVMERTDTQYF.

This clonotype has a handful of counts. The chain uses TRBV4-2 and TRBJ2-1, with 14 bases aligning to TRBD2. The CDR3 contains 18 residues. The germline CDR1 and CDR2 sequences are LGHNA and YNFKEQ. J was trimmed by 9 bases and V by 4 bases; bases with no gene match: 14. CDR3 nucleotides: TGTGCCAGCAGCCGGGGGACTAGCGGGAGTCCGTATTCTGCTGAGCAGTTCTTC. Protein: CASSRGTSGSPYSAEQFF.

This clonotype was seen many times. The V gene is TRBV29-1, the J gene TRBJ2-3, with D perhaps TRBD2 (6 bases). The CDR3 loop spans 12 amino acids. V lost 6 bases and J 2 bases, leaving 9 bases between the germline ends. Looked up from germline, CDR1 is SQVTM and CDR2 is ANQGSEA. CDR3 coding DNA: TGCAGCGTCGAGCGGGTCACAGATACGCAGTATTTT. It yields the protein CSVERVTDTQYF.

In its sample, this clonotype was seen many times. The chain couples TRBV7-9 to TRBJ2-7; 14 bases match TRBD2. This CDR3 comprises 15 residues. The J segment lost 4 bases and the V segment lost 5 bases, leaving 4 bases of the junction unmatched. Germline CDR1 and CDR2: SEHNR and FQNEAQ (reference sequence). The CDR3 DNA sequence: TGTGCCAGCAGCGGGACTAGCGGGAGTTATTACGAGCAGTACTTC. Translating gives CASSGTSGSYYEQYF.

This clonotype was picked up many times. V is TRBV28 and J is TRBJ2-2, with 9 nucleotides matching TRBD2. V was clipped by 5 bases and J by 6 bases; unmatched bases: 16. CDR1 and CDR2 from the germline V gene are MDHEN and SYDVKM. The CDR3 contains 18 residues. In nucleotides, the CDR3 is TGTGCCAGCAGTCCCCCCCCCATAGCGGGAGAAAGCCCCGGGGAGCTGTTTTTT. Translating gives CASSPPPIAGESPGELFF.

This clonotype was observed at least ten times. This chain connects TRBV11-1 to TRBJ2-1; TRBD2 aligns across 12 bases. Germline-derived CDR1 and CDR2 are SGHAT and FQDESV (reference sequence). V was clipped by 2 bases and J by 7 bases; unmatched bases: 3. The CDR3 loop spans 15 amino acids. The CDR3 sequence is CASSLLAGGVNEQFF. The CDR3 DNA sequence: TGTGCCAGCAGCTTACTAGCGGGAGGGGTAAATGAGCAGTTCTTC.

The rearrangement links TRBV29-1 to TRBJ2-1, with D perhaps matching TRBD1 (6 bases). The CDR3 sequence is 13 residues long. V lost 3 bases and J lost 12, with 18 bases in between. Germline CDR1 and CDR2: SQVTM and ANQGSEA. CDR3: CSVDRAEHRAQFF. As DNA, the CDR3 is TGCAGCGTTGATAGAGCGGAGCACAGGGCGCAGTTCTTC.

This chain joins TRBV12-3 or TRBV12-4 and TRBJ1-1; D might be TRBD1 (6 bases). Trimming took off 5 bases at V and 1 base at J, with 26 bases between the two ends. CDR3 length: 19 amino acids. DNA for the CDR3: TGTGCCAGCAGTGAAGAAAAATTCCCGGGGGCCGAATGGAACACTGAAGCTTTCTTT. Protein: CASSEEKFPGAEWNTEAFF.

This clonotype was seen a few times. This chain uses TRBV6-1 with TRBJ1-5, with D maybe TRBD1 (6 bases). This CDR3 has 15 residues. From germline, CDR1 is MNHNS and CDR2 SASEGT. V shed 6 bases and J shed 5 bases, with 17 bases lying between them. In DNA form, the CDR3 reads TGTGCCAGCAGCCCCGAAGAGGGGGACCATCAGCCCCAGCATTTT. As protein: CASSPEEGDHQPQHF.

This clonotype was picked up many times. This chain links TRBV10-3 with TRBJ2-5; TRBD1 might be the D (5 bases). The CDR3 has 14 residues. The germline gives CDR1 ENHRY, CDR2 SYGVKD. V lost 3 bases, J lost 2 bases, and 10 bases lay in between. The CDR3 coding sequence is TGTGCCATCAGTGATAGACAGTTTCAAGAGACCCAGTACTTC. It translates to CAISDRQFQETQYF.

This clonotype was observed many times. The rearrangement links TRBV27 to TRBJ1-2; perhaps TRBD1 as D (6 bases). The CDR3 is 14 residues long. Germline lookup yields CDR1 MNHEY and CDR2 SMNVEV (reference sequence). Trimming took off 4 bases at V and 4 bases at J, with 13 bases between the two ends. The CDR3 DNA sequence: TGTGCCAGCAGTTCACTTGGACAGACCTATGGCTACACCTTC. Translating gives CASSSLGQTYGYTF.

This clonotype has a count of ten or more. This chain uses TRBV29-1 with TRBJ1-1, with D possibly TRBD1 on 5 matching bases. The CDR3 sequence is 13 residues long. Germline V gene lookup returns CDR1 SQVTM and CDR2 ANQGSEA. The V end was cut by 3 bases, the J end by 1 base, with 9 bases between. The CDR3 region is CSVEGRANTEAFF. The DNA for the CDR3 is TGCAGCGTTGAGGGCAGGGCGAACACTGAAGCTTTCTTT.

Ten or more counts support this clonotype. The V gene is TRBV12-3 or TRBV12-4, the J gene TRBJ1-5; tentatively, D is TRBD1 (6 bases). V shed 6 bases and J shed 7 bases, with 16 bases lying between them. This CDR3 is 14 amino acids long. The CDR3 sequence: CASSPPGHTQPQHF. The DNA of the CDR3 is TGTGCCAGCAGCCCTCCGGGACATACCCAGCCCCAGCATTTT.

This clonotype was detected ten times or more. The chain couples TRBV29-1 to TRBJ1-2; TRBD1 agrees at 11 bases. The ends lost 6 bases at V and 3 bases at J; junction bases unmatched: 3. In germline, CDR1 is SQVTM, CDR2 ANQGSEA. The length of the CDR3 is 13 residues. CDR3 sequence (DNA): TGCAGCGTCCGGACAGGGGGCGACTATGGCTACACCTTC. Protein product: CSVRTGGDYGYTF.

This clonotype came up a few times. V and J are TRBV7-9 and TRBJ2-3; a possible D gene is TRBD2 (6 bases). The end of the DNA aligns better with TRBJ2-7, so the J call may be wrong. Germline V gene lookup returns CDR1 SEHNR and CDR2 FQNEAQ (reference sequence). The CDR3 covers 13 residues. The CDR3 bases are TGTGCCAGCAGCCCACCCGCGGGAAATGAGCAGTACTTC. Amino acids: CASSPPAGNEQYF.

In this sample, this clonotype turned up once. This could be a read error, since a much larger clone is one nucleotide away. The rearrangement joins TRBV7-9 to TRBJ2-2; D possibly corresponds to TRBD2 (5 bases). The CDR3 length is 17 residues. In germline, CDR1 is SEHNR, CDR2 FQNEAQ (reference sequence). The CDR3 protein is CASSFPDAGPGTAELFF. The CDR3 DNA reads as TGTGCCAGCAGCTTCCCTGATGCGGGCCCGGGTACCGCGGAGCTGTTTTTT.